This entry concerns a single T cell receptor (beta chain). No cognate antigen has been identified for it. Per-base quality was not reported, and no clone a single base away is much larger than it. These data are taken from a study of T cell repertoires in ileal Crohn's disease (dated by TCRdb to the late 2010s). Study-level background: The median duration of disease was approximately 8.3 years, and at the time of surgery less than 40% of patients were active smokers. Surgery was performed for a complication in all patients, with stricturing disease in roughly 61% and penetrating disease in approximately 40%. Roughly half of the patients were given postoperative therapy, with some 10 receiving thiopurines and around 20 receiving anti-TNF agents. M6 samples consisted of neoterminal ileum biopsies collected during postoperative colonoscopy. A prospective multicentre cohort supplied the 55 to 65 Crohn's disease patients whose TCR repertoires were analysed. The study was conducted in parallel with a multicentre cohort that was designed to identify predictors of early endoscopic recurrence following ileocolonic resection. Endoscopic postoperative recurrence was defined as a Rutgeerts score above i0. A total of 171 mucosal samples from 60 or so patients were sequenced, collected from several sites on the surgical specimen as well as at postoperative endoscopy.

This specimen's time point label, interpreted: neoterminal ileum biopsy at postoperative endoscopy, about 6 months after surgery. Adults with ileal or ileocolonic Crohn's disease for whom ileocolonic resection was indicated were considered eligible. Before DNA extraction, whole ileal mucosal biopsies were kept frozen at -80 degrees C. Genomic DNA was extracted from frozen whole biopsies with a TRizol-based method and quantified on a NanoDrop 2000 spectrophotometer. Broader findings and caveats from the paper: Higher high-frequency clone percentages at surgery were associated with endoscopic recurrence; all patients with clonality above 26.8% (18/57) had recurrence. Patients who were active smokers at surgery had a significantly higher proportion of clonal expansions than non-smokers (around 24% vs 18%, p=0.02). Sorted CD8 T cells carried more high-frequency clones than CD4 T cells, suggesting mucosal expansions were mainly CD8. Only a subgroup of patients, of unstated size, had their mucosal CD4 and CD8 T cells sorted and sequenced. Within the first year after surgery, the timing of postoperative endoscopy varied, and the median delay was roughly 6.6 months.

Five hundred nanograms of biopsy DNA per sample were submitted for commercial TCRB immunosequencing. Adaptive Biotechnology amplified CDR3 regions from genomic DNA with a two-step multiplex PCR that controlled for amplification bias. The first PCR used primers for every V and J gene segment; the second PCR added barcodes and Illumina adapters. CDR3 libraries were sequenced using an Illumina instrument. From the authors' description of their analysis: Vendor-provided pipelines were combined with custom analysis of raw data in R/Bioconductor under R version 3.3.0. Clonality, which ranges from 0 to 1, was calculated as the inverse of the normalised Shannon entropy across all productive clones. High-frequency clones were defined as the share of the repertoire occupied by the top 100 clones, with only clones passing a 95% confidence test being retained. The Simpson index measured repertoire diversity, and the Morisita-Horn index measured overlap between samples. TCRdb took over this immuneACCESS table, retaining in-frame rearrangements with V and J assigned. Such tables are incomplete; in checked studies, under half of the missing clones stem from an unresolved V gene, and the remainder is unexplained. V and J calls and clone size are as listed in that table; D and trimming were resolved from the DNA. The sample has some 20,000 clones on record, 72% of them singletons. The top ten constitute around 4% of the sample.

From a lookup of the germline V gene (reference sequence), CDR1 and CDR2 are GTSNPN and SVGIG. Unmatched junction bases come to 4, with V trimmed by 0 bases and J by 0 bases. Spanning cysteine to phenylalanine, the CDR3 consists of 15 amino acids. The DNA shown is the 45-base CDR3, in frame from base 1. The rearranged segments are TRBV30 and TRBJ2-5; 7 central nucleotides agree with TRBD2. The sequence came from an adult with Crohn's disease. The specimen sequenced was ileal tissue. The CDR3: CAWSVLRGNQETQYF. The nucleotide sequence reads TGTGCCTGGAGTGTCTTGCGGGGGAACCAAGAGACCCAGTACTTC.